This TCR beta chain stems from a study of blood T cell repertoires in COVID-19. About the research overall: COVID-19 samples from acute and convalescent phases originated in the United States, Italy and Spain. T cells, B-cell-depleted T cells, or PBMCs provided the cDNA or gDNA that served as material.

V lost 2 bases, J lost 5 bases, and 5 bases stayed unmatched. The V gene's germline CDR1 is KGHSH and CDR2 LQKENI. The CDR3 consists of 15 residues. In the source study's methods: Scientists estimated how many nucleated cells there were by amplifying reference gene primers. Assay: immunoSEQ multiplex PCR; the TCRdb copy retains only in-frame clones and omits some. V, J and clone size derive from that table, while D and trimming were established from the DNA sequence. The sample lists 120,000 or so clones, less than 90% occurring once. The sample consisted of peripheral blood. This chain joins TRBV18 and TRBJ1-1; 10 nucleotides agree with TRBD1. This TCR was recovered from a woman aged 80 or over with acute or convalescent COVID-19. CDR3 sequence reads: CASSPLGQGRTEAFF. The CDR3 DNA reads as TGTGCCAGCTCACCATTGGGACAGGGGAGGACTGAAGCTTTCTTT.